This T cell receptor beta chain was retrieved from a study of blood T cell repertoires in COVID-19. Across the study: T cells, B-cell-depleted T cells, or PBMCs supplied cDNA or gDNA.

TCRdb keeps only in-frame clones here, not all; method: immunoSEQ multiplex PCR. This sample yields just under 150,000 clones, of which more than 75% are seen a single time; 8% to 9% belongs to the top ten. Sequencing used peripheral blood. The TCR originated in a woman aged 45-65 years with active or convalescent COVID-19.

The CDR3 coding sequence is TGTGCCAGTAGGGACAGGGGGAAGCCCGATTTAAATGAGCAGTTCTTC. Translating gives CASRDRGKPDLNEQFF. The chain links TRBV19 to TRBJ2-1; 10 bases line up with TRBD1. The V segment lost 6 bases and the J segment 7 bases; nucleotides outside the gene matches: 12. Germline V lookup: CDR1 LNHDA, CDR2 SQIVND (reference sequence). The CDR3 is 16 amino acids.